This T cell receptor beta chain comes out of a study of blood T cell repertoires in COVID-19. Background on the study: Acute and convalescent COVID-19 samples came from the United States, Italy and Spain. In each case, the material was cDNA or gDNA derived from T cells, B-cell-depleted T cells, or PBMCs.

This CDR3 has 12 amino acids. Trimming shortened V by 5 bases and J by 5 bases, and 9 bases separated the two germline ends. Per the original methods: Amplification with reference gene primers provided the estimates of nucleated cell counts. Libraries were prepared by immunoSEQ multiplex PCR; TCRdb keeps only in-frame clonotypes and omits some of them. That table supplies the V and J calls and clone size; D and trimming were determined from the DNA. The sample shows 200,000 to 250,000 clones, 70% to 90% of them seen only once. Enrolment of Seattle patients took place during active infection, and they were followed longitudinally.

Sequencing used peripheral blood. The clonotype originates from a woman aged 45-59 years with COVID-19, enrolled during active disease. The rearrangement uses TRBV12-3 or TRBV12-4 and TRBJ1-1, with D possibly matching TRBD1 (5 bases). The CDR3 is CASSPGWTEAFF. CDR3 coding DNA: TGTGCCAGCAGTCCAGGGTGGACTGAAGCTTTCTTT.